Below, one T cell receptor (beta chain) is given with its context. The target antigen is unknown. This entry is derived from a study of CD8 T cells in ankylosing spondylitis. Study-level findings and limits: Blood from ankylosing spondylitis patients appeared to carry a characteristic eight-variant TCR beta motif.

Losses at the gene ends were 6 bases for V and 4 bases for J; bases not matched to a gene: 11. Germline-derived CDR1 and CDR2 are MNHEY and SVGEGT. CDR3 length: 15 amino acids. TCRdb analysed the 5' RACE reads with MiXCR anew, one entry per CDR3 protein. This table has 750,000 to 850,000 distinct CDR3 sequences, approximately 12% appearing once. The sequence was collected from a male donor with ankylosing spondylitis. Material for sequencing was blood, either unsorted or a sorted T cell fraction (not recorded which). The rearrangement uses TRBV6-2 or TRBV6-3 and TRBJ2-7; TRBD2 matches at 8 bases. CDR3: CASSLGEREPYEQYF. For the CDR3, the DNA is TGTGCCAGCAGCCTCGGGGAGCGGGAGCCGTACGAGCAGTACTTC.